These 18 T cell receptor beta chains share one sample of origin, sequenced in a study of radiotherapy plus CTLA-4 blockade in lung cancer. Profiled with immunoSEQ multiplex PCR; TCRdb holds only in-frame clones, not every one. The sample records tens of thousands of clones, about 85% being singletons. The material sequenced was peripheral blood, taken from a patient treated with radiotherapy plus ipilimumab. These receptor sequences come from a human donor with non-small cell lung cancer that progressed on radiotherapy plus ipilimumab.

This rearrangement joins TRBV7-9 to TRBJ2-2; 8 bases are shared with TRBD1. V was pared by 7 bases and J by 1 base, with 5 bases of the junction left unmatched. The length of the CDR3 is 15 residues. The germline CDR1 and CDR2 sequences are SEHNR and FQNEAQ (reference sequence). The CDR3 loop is CASNPGQVNTGELFF. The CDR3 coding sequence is TGTGCCAGCAACCCGGGACAGGTGAACACCGGGGAGCTGTTTTTT.

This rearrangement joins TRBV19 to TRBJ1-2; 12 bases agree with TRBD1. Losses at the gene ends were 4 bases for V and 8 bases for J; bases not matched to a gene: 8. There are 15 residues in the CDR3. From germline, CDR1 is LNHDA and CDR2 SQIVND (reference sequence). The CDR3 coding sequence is TGTGCCAGTAGTAGACCGGGACAGGGGGCGGTCGGCTACACCTTC. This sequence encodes CASSRPGQGAVGYTF.

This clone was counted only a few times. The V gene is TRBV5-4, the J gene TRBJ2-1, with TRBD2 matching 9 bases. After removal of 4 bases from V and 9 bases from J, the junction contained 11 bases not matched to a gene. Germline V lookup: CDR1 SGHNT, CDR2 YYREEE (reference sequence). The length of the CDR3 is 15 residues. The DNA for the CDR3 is TGTGCCAGCAGCCTAGGGAGGACTAGCGCAGGTGAGCAGTTCTTC. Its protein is CASSLGRTSAGEQFF.

The CDR3 sequence is CASSLWYRTDTQYF. CDR3 DNA sequence: TGTGCCAGCAGCTTATGGTATAGAACAGATACGCAGTATTTT. This rearrangement joins TRBV7-2 to TRBJ2-3, with D unclear. Between the trimmed V and J ends, which lost 2 bases and 3 bases, there was a span of 9 bases. Germline-derived CDR1 and CDR2 are SGHTA and FQGNSA. The CDR3 length is 14 residues.

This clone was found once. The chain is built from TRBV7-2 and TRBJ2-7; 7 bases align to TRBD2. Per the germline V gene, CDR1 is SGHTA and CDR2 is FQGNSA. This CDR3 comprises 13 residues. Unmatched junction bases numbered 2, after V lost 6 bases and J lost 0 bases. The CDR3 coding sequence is TGTGCCAGCAGGGGCGGGAGCTCCTACGAGCAGTACTTC. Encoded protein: CASRGGSSYEQYF.

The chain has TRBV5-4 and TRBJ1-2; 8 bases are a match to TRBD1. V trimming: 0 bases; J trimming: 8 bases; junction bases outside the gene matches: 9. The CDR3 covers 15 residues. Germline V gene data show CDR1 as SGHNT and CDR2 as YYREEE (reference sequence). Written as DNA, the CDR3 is TGTGCCAGCAGCTTGGCCGGTCCAGGGGGCTTAGGCTACACCTTC. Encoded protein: CASSLAGPGGLGYTF.

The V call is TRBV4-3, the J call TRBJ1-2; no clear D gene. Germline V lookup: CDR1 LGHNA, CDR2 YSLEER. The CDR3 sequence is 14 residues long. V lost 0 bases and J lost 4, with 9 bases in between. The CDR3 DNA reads TGCGCCAGCAGCCAAGATCGGGTTCTCTATGGCTACACCTTC. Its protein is CASSQDRVLYGYTF.

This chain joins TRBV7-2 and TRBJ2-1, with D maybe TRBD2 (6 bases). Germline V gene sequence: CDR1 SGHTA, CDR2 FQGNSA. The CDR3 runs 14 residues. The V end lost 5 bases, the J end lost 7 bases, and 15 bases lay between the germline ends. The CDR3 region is CASSQGSGLNEQFF. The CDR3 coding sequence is TGTGCCAGCAGCCAAGGGAGCGGGCTGAATGAGCAGTTCTTC.

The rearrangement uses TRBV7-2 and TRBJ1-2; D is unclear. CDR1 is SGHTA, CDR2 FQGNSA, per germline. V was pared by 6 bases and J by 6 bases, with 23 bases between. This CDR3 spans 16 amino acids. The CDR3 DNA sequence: TGTGCCAGCAGAAACACGGGAGGGCGAGGGAAAAATGGCTACACCTTC. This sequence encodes CASRNTGGRGKNGYTF.

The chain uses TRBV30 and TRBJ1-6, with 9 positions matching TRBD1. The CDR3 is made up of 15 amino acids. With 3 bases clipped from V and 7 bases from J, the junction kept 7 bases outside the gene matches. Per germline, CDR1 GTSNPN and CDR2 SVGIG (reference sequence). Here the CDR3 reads CAWSEGQGTNSPLHF. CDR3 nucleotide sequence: TGTGCCTGGAGCGAAGGACAGGGGACGAATTCACCCCTCCACTTT. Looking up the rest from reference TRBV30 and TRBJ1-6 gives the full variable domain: SQTIHQWPATLVQPVGSPLSLECTVEGTSNPNLYWYRQAAGRGLQLLFYSVGIGQISSEVPQNLSASRPQDRQFILSSKKLLLSDSGFYLCAWSEGQGTNSPLHFGNGTRLTVT.

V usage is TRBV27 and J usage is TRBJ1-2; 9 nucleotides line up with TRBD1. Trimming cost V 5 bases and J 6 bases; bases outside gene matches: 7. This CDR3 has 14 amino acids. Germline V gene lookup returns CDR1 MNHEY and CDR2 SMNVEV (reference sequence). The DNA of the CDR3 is TGTGCCAGCAGTAAACAACAGGGGGCCGATGGCTACACCTTC. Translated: CASSKQQGADGYTF.

The DNA for the CDR3 is TGTGCCAACGGACAGTCTTTGGCCTACGAGCAGTACTTC. Its protein is CANGQSLAYEQYF. The rearrangement uses TRBV2 and TRBJ2-7; D is possibly TRBD1 (6 bases). The V end lost 10 bases, the J end lost 2 bases, and 15 bases lay between the germline ends. CDR3 length: 13 amino acids. Germline CDR1 reads SNHLY; CDR2 reads FYNNEI.

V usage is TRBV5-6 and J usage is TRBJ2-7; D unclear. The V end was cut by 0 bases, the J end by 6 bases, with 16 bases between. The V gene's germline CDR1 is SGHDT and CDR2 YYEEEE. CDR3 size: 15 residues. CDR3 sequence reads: CASSLGQLPTSEQYF. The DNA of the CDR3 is TGTGCCAGCAGCTTGGGCCAGCTCCCTACGTCCGAGCAGTACTTC.

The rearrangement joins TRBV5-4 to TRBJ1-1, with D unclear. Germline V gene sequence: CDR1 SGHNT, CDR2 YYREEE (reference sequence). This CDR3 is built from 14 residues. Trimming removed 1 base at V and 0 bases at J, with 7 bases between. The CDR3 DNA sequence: TGTGCCAGCAGCTTGTGGCAGATGAACACTGAAGCTTTCTTT. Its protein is CASSLWQMNTEAFF.

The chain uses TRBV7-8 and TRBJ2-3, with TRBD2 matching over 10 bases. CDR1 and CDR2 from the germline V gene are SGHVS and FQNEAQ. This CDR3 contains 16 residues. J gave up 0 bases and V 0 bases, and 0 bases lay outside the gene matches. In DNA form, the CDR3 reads TGTGCCAGCAGCTTAGCGACTAGCGGGAGCACAGATACGCAGTATTTT. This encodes CASSLATSGSTDTQYF.

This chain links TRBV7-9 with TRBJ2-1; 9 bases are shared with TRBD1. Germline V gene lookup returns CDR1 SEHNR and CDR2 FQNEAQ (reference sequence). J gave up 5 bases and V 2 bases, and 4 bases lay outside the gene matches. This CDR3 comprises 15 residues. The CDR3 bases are TGTGCCAGCAGCTTATTTGGGACAGGGAACAATGAGCAGTTCTTC. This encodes CASSLFGTGNNEQFF.

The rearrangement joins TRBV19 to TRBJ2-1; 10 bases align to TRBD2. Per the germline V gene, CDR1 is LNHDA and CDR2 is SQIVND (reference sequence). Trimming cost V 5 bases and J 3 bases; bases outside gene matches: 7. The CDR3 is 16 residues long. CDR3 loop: CASSPLAGFIYNEQFF. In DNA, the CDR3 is TGTGCCAGTAGTCCACTAGCGGGATTCATCTACAATGAGCAGTTCTTC. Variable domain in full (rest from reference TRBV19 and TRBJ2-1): DGGITQSPKYLFRKEGQNVTLSCEQNLNHDAMYWYRQDPGQGLRLIYYSQIVNDFQKGDIAEGYSVSREKKESFPLTVTSAQKNPTAFYLCASSPLAGFIYNEQFFGPGTRLTVL.

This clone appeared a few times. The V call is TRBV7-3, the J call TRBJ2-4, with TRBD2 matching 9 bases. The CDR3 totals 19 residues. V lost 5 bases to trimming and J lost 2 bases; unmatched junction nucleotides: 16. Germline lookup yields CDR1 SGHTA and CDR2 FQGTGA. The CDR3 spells CASSGRTSARGFTKNIQYF. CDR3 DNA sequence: TGTGCCAGCAGCGGGCGGACTAGCGCCAGAGGGTTTACCAAAAACATTCAGTACTTC.